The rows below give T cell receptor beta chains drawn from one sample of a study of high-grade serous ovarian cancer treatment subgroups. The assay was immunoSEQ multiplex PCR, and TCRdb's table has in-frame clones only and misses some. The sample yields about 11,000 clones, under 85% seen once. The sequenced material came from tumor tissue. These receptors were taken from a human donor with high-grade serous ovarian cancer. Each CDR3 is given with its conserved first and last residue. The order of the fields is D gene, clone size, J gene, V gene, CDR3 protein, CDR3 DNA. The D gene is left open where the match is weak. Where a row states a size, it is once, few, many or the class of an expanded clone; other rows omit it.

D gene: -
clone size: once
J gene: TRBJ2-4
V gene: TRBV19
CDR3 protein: CASSIGGGQGSIQYF
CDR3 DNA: TGTGCCAGTAGTATAGGGGGGGGTCAGGGGTCCATTCAGTACTTC

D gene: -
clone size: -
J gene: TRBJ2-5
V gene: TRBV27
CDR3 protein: CASSWASEETQYF
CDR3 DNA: TGTGCCAGCAGTTGGGCCTCAGAAGAGACCCAGTACTTC

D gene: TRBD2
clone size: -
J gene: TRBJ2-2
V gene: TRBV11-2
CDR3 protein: CASSWARTSGGGELFF
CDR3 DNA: TGTGCCAGCAGCTGGGCCAGGACTAGCGGGGGCGGGGAGCTGTTTTTT

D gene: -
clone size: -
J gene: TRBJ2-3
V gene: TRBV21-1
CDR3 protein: CAKRGALNTQYF
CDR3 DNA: TGTGCCAAGAGGGGAGCTCTAAATACGCAGTATTTT

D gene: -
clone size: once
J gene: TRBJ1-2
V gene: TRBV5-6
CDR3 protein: CASSRRAPHQGYTF
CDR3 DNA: TGTGCCAGCAGCCGGCGGGCCCCCCACCAGGGCTACACCTTC

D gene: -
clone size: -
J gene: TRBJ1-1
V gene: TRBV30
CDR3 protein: CAWSEGGTEAFF
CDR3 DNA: TGTGCCTGGAGTGAGGGGGGCACTGAAGCTTTCTTT

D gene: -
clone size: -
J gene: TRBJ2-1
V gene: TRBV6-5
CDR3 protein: CASSPRDPALNEQFF
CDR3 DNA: TGTGCCAGCAGCCCCAGGGACCCGGCCTTAAATGAGCAGTTCTTC

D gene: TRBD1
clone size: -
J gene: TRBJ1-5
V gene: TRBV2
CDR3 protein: CASRGQGSRNQPQHF
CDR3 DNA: TGTGCCAGCAGGGGACAGGGAAGTCGCAATCAGCCCCAGCATTTT

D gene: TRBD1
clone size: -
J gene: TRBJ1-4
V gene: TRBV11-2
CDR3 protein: CASSPPGQGIRTNEKLFF
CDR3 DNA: TGTGCCAGCAGCCCCCCGGGACAGGGGATAAGAACTAATGAAAAACTGTTTTTT

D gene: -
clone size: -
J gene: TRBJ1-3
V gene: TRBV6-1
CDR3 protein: CASRPGSSRGTIYF
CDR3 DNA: TGTGCCAGCAGGCCGGGATCCTCTCGGGGCACCATATATTTT

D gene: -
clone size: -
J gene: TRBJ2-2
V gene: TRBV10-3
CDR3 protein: CAISESSGGGTGELFF
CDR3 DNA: TGTGCCATCAGTGAGTCCAGCGGAGGTGGGACCGGGGAGCTGTTTTTT

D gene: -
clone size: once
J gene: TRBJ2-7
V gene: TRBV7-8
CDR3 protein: CASRYETDPYEQYF
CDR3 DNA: TGTGCCAGCAGGTACGAGACGGACCCCTACGAGCAGTACTTC

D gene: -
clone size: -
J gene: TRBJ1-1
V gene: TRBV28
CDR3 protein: CASSLWVFAYGDTEAFF
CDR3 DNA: TGTGCCAGCAGTTTGTGGGTCTTCGCTTATGGGGACACTGAAGCTTTCTTT

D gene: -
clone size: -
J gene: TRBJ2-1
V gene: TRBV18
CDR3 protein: CASSPRNEQFF
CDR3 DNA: TGTGCCAGCTCACCGCGGAATGAGCAGTTCTTC

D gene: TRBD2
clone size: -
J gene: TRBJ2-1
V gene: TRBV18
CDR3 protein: CASSPLIREGPYNEQFF
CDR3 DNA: TGTGCCAGCTCACCACTTATCCGGGAGGGCCCCTACAATGAGCAGTTCTTC

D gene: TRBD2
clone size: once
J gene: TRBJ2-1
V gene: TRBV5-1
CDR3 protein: CASSWTLAGEGNEQFF
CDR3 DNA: TGCGCCAGCAGCTGGACTCTAGCGGGGGAAGGCAATGAGCAGTTCTTC

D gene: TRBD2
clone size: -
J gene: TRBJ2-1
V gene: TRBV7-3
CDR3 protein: CASSRPLSGDNNEQFF
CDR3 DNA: TGTGCCAGCAGCCGCCCCCTTAGCGGGGACAACAATGAGCAGTTCTTC

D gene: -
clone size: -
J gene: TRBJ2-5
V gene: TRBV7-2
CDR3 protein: CASSLGTVIGETQYF
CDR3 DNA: TGTGCCAGCAGCCTAGGGACCGTGATTGGAGAGACCCAGTACTTC

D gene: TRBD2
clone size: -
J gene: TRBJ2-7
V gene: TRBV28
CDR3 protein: CASSFRGLAGAWQYF
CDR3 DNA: TGTGCCAGCAGTTTTAGGGGACTAGCGGGAGCTTGGCAGTACTTC

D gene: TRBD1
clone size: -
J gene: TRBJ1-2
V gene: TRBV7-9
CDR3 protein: CASSLRGQAGIGYTF
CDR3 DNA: TGTGCCAGCAGCCTCCGCGGACAGGCCGGAATTGGCTACACCTTC

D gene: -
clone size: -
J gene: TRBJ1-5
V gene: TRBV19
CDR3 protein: CASSDIGANSNQPQHF
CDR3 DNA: TGTGCCAGTAGTGACATAGGGGCGAATAGCAATCAGCCCCAGCATTTT

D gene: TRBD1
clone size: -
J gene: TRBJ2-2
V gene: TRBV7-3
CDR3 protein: CASSFQQGASGELFF
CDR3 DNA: TGTGCCAGCAGCTTTCAACAGGGGGCGTCCGGGGAGCTGTTTTTT

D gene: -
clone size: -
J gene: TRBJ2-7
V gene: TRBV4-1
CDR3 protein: CASSQGYSSHEQYF
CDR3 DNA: TGCGCCAGCAGCCAAGGGTATAGCAGCCACGAGCAGTACTTC